This T cell receptor beta chain is drawn from a study of blood T cell repertoires in COVID-19 (dated by TCRdb to the early 2020s). For the wider study: The collaborator samples originated in the United States, Italy and Spain and spanned the acute and convalescent phases of COVID-19. The prospective study material was composed of cDNA or gDNA derived from T cells, B-cell-depleted T cells, or PBMCs. Deeply sampled blood TCRbeta repertoires from subjects exposed to, actively infected with, or recovered from COVID-19 were included in the dataset. The repertoires were released in a freely available public database intended as a resource for research on the immune response to SARS-CoV-2. The samples were drawn from the first 160 participants of the ongoing ImmuneRACE study and from some 1,300 subjects provided by 6 global collaborators. Sample metadata almost always included a de-identified subject ID, COVID-19 status, age in years and sex. Where available, HLA class I and class II types were obtained from metadata supplied by the sample provider rather than from assay-based typing.

The immunoSEQ Assay, a bias-controlled multiplex PCR, was used to amplify TCRbeta CDR3 regions from genomic DNA. In the original analysis: Within the assay, amplification of reference gene primers was used to estimate how many nucleated cells each sample contained. To quantify the absolute abundance of each unique TCRbeta CDR3 rearrangement, sequence reads were collapsed and filtered. Productive Simpson clonality was computed per sample as the square root of Simpson's diversity index over productive rearrangements. The table comes from immuneACCESS by way of TCRdb, which keeps in-frame sequences with V and J called. Part of the clones is missing from these tables; in studies checked, under half for an unresolved V gene and the rest for unknown reasons. The DNA gave D and trimming, while V, J and clone size come from that table. The sample records over 130,000 clones, roughly 85% of which are singletons. Jointly, the top ten make up just under 3% of the sample.

V gives up 6 bases and J gives up 1 base, and the segment between their germline ends measures 12 bases. The germline V gene (reference sequence) yields LGHDT for CDR1 and YNNKEL for CDR2. From the cysteine up to the phenylalanine, the CDR3 has a length of 14 residues. Just the 42-base CDR3 DNA is kept, in frame starting at base 1. General study outcomes and caveats: How much clinical and demographic metadata was included differed by source and by participant, and the metadata was provided uncurated.

The table lists this clone with a few counts. Its antigen is not yet known. No much larger clone is present one base from it, and per-base qualities are unavailable. In the prospective study, participants were about 18 to 95 years old, resided in fewer than 25 geographic areas of the United States, and were enrolled through a virtual design. In the prospective study, participants were assigned to cohorts based on the clinical history participants reported in a screening survey and a study questionnaire. Recovered participants in ImmuneRACE Cohort 3 were defined by two consecutive negative NP/OP PCR tests, clearance by a healthcare professional, or resolution of symptoms. Mobile phlebotomists in the prospective study collected whole blood, serum and a nasopharyngeal or oropharyngeal swab from every participant. Prospective study participants could optionally give additional blood draws and questionnaires over an approximately two-month period. Prospective study blood samples were shipped either frozen or at room temperature before DNA extraction.

The rearranged segments are TRBV3-1 (or the pseudogene TRBV3-2) and TRBJ1-1; tentative D gene TRBD1, with 6 bases matching. Sample: PBMCs or T cells enriched from blood (not recorded which). The source of this sequence is a woman between 45 and 60 years old who had recovered from COVID-19. The DNA sequence reads TGTGCCAGCAGTCTCAGGGGCGGGAACACTGAAGCTTTCTTT. It translates to CASSLRGGNTEAFF.